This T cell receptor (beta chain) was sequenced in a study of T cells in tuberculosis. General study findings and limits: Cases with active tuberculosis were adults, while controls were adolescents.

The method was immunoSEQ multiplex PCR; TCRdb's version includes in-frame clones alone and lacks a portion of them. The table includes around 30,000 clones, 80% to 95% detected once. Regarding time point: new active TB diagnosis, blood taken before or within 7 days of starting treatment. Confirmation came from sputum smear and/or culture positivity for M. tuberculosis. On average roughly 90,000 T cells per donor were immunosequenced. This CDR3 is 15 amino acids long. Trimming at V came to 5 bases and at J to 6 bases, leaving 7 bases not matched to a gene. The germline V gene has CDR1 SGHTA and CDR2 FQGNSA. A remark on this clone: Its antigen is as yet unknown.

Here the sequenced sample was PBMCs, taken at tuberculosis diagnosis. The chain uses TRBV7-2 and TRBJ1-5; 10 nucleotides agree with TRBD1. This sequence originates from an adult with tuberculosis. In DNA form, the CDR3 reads TGTGCCAGCAGCATCATTGGGACAGGGGTTCAGCCCCAGCATTTT. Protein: CASSIIGTGVQPQHF. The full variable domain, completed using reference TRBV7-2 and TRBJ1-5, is GAGVSQSPSNKVTEKGKDVELRCDPISGHTALYWYRQSLGQGLEFLIYFQGNSAPDKSGLPSDRFSAERTGGSVSTLTIQRTQQEDSAVYLCASSIIGTGVQPQHFGDGTRLSIL.